This T cell receptor (beta chain) was sequenced in a study of blood T cell repertoires in COVID-19. This CDR3 is built from 18 residues. Germline CDR1 MNHEY, CDR2 SMNVEV (reference sequence). The V gene end was trimmed by 5 bases and the J gene end by 6 bases; junction bases not matched to a gene: 16. Using immunoSEQ multiplex PCR, the repertoire was profiled, and TCRdb retains in-frame clones only, with some absent. Among 120,000 or so clones listed, more than 75% were seen once. The gene calls are TRBV27 and TRBJ2-1, with 10 bases matching TRBD2. The clonotype comes from a man aged 45-60 years with acute or convalescent COVID-19. The sequencing input was peripheral blood. The CDR3 DNA sequence: TGTGCCAGCAGTCTGAACGCCCCTCCTTCTAGCGGGGGCAATGAGCAGTTCTTC. Translation gives CASSLNAPPSSGGNEQFF.